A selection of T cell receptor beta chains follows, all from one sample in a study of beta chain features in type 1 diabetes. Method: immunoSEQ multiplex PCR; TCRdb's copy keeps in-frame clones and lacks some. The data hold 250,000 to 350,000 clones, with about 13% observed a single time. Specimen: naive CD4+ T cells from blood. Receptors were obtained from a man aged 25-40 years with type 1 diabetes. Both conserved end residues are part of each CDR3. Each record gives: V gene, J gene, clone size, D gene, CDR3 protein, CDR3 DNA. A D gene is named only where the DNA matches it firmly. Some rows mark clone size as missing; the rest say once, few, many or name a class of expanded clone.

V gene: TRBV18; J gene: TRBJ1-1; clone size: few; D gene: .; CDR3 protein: CASSSDKNTEAFF; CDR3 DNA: TGTGCCAGCTCATCAGACAAGAACACTGAAGCTTTCTTT
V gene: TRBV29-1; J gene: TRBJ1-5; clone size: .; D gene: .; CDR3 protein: CSVAGTDNQPQHF; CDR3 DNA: TGCAGCGTTGCCGGGACTGACAATCAGCCCCAGCATTTT
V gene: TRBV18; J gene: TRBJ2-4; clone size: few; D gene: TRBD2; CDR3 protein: CATSGGPKNIQYF; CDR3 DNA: TGTGCCACCTCGGGAGGGCCCAAAAACATTCAGTACTTC
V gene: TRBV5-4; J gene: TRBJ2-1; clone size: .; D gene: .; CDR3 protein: CASSLDSIYRSYNEQFF; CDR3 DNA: TGTGCCAGCAGCTTGGATAGCATTTACCGCTCCTACAATGAGCAGTTCTTC
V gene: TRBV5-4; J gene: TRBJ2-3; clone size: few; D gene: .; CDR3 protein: CASGTQLDSDTQYF; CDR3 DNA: TGTGCCAGCGGGACTCAGCTGGATTCGGATACGCAGTATTTT
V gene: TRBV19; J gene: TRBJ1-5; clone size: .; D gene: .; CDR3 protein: CASSVREQPQHF; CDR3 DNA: TGTGCCAGTAGTGTGAGGGAACAGCCCCAGCATTTT
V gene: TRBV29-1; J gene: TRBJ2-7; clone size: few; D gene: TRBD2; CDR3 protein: CSVPGTSAYEQYF; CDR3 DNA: TGCAGCGTCCCTGGGACTAGCGCCTACGAGCAGTACTTC
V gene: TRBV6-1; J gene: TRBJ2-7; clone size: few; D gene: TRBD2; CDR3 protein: CASSEAGTSGHYEQYF; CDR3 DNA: TGTGCCAGCAGTGAAGCCGGGACTAGCGGCCACTACGAGCAGTACTTC
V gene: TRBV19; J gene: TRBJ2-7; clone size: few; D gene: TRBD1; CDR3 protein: CATRDRVYEQYF; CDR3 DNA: TGTGCCACGAGGGACAGGGTCTACGAGCAGTACTTC
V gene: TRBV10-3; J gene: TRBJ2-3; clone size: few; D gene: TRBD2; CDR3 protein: CAISGVAGGFPDTQYF; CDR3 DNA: TGTGCCATCAGTGGAGTAGCGGGAGGGTTTCCAGATACGCAGTATTTT
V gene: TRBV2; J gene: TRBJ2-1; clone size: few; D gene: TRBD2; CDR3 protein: CASSEVHGRAFDEQFF; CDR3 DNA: TGTGCCAGCAGTGAAGTTCACGGGAGGGCCTTCGATGAGCAGTTCTTC
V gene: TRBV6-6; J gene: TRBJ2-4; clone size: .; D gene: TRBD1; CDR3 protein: CASSLRAGTALNIQYF; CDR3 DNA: TGTGCCAGCAGTCTCCGGGCCGGGACAGCACTAAACATTCAGTACTTC
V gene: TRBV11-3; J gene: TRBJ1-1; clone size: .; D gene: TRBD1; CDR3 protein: CASSPRDSPKAFF; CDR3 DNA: TGTGCCAGCAGCCCTAGGGACAGTCCTAAAGCTTTCTTT
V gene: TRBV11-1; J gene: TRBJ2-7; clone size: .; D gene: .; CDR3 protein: CASSPRRAETGYEQYF; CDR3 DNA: TGTGCCAGCAGCCCGAGGCGGGCGGAAACGGGCTACGAGCAGTACTTC
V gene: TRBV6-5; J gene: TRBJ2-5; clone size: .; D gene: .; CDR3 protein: CASSYMGLKETQYF; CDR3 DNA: TGTGCCAGCAGTTACATGGGACTTAAAGAGACCCAGTACTTC
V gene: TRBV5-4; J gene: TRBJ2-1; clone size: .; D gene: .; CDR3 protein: CASSLGSPGVAYNEQFF; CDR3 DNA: TGTGCCAGCAGCTTGGGGAGTCCAGGGGTCGCCTACAATGAGCAGTTCTTC
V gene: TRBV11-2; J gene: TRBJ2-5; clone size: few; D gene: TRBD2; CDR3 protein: CASSLVGGWTQYF; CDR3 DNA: TGTGCCAGCAGCTTAGTGGGGGGGTGGACCCAGTACTTC
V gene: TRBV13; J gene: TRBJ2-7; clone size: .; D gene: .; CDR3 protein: CASSSRVPSSSYEQYF; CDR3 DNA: TGTGCCAGCAGCTCCCGGGTCCCGTCGAGCTCCTACGAGCAGTACTTC
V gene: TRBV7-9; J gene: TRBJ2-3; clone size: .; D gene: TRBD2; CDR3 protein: CASSLNSGRVTDTQYF; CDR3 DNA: TGTGCCAGCAGCTTGAATAGCGGGAGAGTCACAGATACGCAGTATTTT
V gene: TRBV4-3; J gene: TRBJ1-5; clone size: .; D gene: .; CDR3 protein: CASSQDRGRNQPQHF; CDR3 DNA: TGCGCCAGCAGCCAAGATCGGGGTCGGAATCAGCCCCAGCATTTT
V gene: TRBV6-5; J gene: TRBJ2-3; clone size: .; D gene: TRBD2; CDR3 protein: CASSPIAGSTDTQYF; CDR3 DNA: TGTGCCAGCAGTCCCATAGCGGGAAGCACAGATACGCAGTATTTT
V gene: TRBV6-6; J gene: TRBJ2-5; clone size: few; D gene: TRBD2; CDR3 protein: CASSYSKLAEQTQYF; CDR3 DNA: TGTGCCAGCAGTTACTCGAAACTAGCGGAGCAGACCCAGTACTTC
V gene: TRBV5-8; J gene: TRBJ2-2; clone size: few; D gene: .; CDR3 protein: CASSLSRAKLFF; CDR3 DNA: TGTGCCAGCAGCTTGAGCAGGGCCAAGCTGTTTTTT
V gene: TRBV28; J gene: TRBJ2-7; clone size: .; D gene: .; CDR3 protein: CASSASPSHEQYF; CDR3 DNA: TGTGCCAGCAGCGCTAGTCCCTCCCACGAGCAGTACTTC
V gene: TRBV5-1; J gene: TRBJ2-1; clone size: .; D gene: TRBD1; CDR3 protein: CASSFAGTGGEEQFF; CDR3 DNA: TGCGCCAGCAGCTTTGCCGGGACAGGGGGCGAAGAGCAGTTCTTC
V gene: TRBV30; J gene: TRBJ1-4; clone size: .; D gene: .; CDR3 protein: CAWSATDGEKLFF; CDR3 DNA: TGTGCCTGGAGTGCGACAGATGGTGAAAAACTGTTTTTT
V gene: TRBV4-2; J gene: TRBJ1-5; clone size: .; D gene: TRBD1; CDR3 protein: CASSQGDSRGRVGNQPQHF; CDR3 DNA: TGTGCCAGCAGCCAAGGGGATTCCAGGGGGCGGGTTGGCAATCAGCCCCAGCATTTT
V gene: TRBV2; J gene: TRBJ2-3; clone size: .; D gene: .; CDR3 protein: CASSELTGYTDTQYF; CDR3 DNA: TGTGCCAGCAGTGAACTTACGGGATACACAGATACGCAGTATTTT
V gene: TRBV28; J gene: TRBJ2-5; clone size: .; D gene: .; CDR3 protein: CASSSFPRTGSRETQYF; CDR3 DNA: TGTGCCAGCAGTTCCTTTCCCCGCACAGGGTCGAGAGAGACCCAGTACTTC
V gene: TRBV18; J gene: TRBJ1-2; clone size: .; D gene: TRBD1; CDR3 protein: CASSPPRTGVFHYGYTF; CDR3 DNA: TGTGCCAGCTCACCACCGAGGACAGGTGTTTTCCACTATGGCTACACCTTC
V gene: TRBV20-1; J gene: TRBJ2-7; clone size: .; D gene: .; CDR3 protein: CSARYGSEQYF; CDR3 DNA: TGCAGTGCTCGCTACGGGAGCGAGCAGTACTTC
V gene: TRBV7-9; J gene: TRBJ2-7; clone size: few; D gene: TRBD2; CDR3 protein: CASSVRGGSPSEQYF; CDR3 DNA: TGTGCCAGCAGTGTAAGGGGAGGGAGCCCCTCCGAGCAGTACTTC
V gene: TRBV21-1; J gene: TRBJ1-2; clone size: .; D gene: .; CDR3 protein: CASSKEGVDCPGYGYTF; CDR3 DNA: TGTGCCAGCAGCAAAGAAGGAGTGGACTGCCCGGGATATGGCTACACCTTC
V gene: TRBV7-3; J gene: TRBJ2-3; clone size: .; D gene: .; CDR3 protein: CASSLAGYTDTQYF; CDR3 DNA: TGTGCCAGCAGCTTAGCGGGATACACAGATACGCAGTATTTT
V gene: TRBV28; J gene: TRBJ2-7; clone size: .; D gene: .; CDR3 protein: CASSLPQANSYEQYF; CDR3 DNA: TGTGCCAGCAGTTTACCGCAGGCAAACTCCTACGAGCAGTACTTC
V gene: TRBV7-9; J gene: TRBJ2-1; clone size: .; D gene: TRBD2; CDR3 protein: CASRLGLAGVYNEQFF; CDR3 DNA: TGTGCCAGCAGACTGGGACTAGCGGGAGTTTACAATGAGCAGTTCTTC
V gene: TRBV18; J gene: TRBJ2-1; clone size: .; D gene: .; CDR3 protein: CASSSEVAGGRGEQFF; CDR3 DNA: TGTGCCAGCTCATCGGAGGTCGCAGGGGGGCGTGGTGAGCAGTTCTTC